Below are 14 T cell receptor beta chains sequenced from a single sample in a study of CD8+CD57+ T cells in acquired aplastic anemia. CDR3 and TCR beta VDJ profiling relied on genomic DNA as the template. TCRdb recomputed calls from the reads with MiXCR, one row per CDR3 protein. The data contain 190,000 or so distinct CDR3 sequences, 61% of them singletons. The specimen was sorted CD4+, CD8+, or CD8+CD57+ T cells (not recorded which) from PBMCs. The receptors stem from a human donor in good health.

Ten or more counts support this clonotype. The rearrangement joins TRBV4-1 to TRBJ2-7; D gene unclear. This CDR3 spans 14 amino acids. V lost 1 base and J 3 bases, leaving 10 bases between the germline ends. Germline CDR1 and CDR2: MGHRA and YSYEKL. The CDR3 region has the DNA TGCGCCAGCAGCCAAGGCCAGGCAGTCTACGAGCAGTACTTC. Its translation: CASSQGQAVYEQYF.

V usage is TRBV20-1 and J usage is TRBJ1-4; D call uncertain. Deletions cut 6 bases from V and 7 bases from J, with 6 bases between. Germline CDR1 reads DFQATT; CDR2 reads SNEGSKA (reference sequence). CDR3 size: 10 residues. The CDR3 DNA is TGCAGTGCGCTCAGTGAAAAACTGTTTTTT. Protein sequence: CSALSEKLFF.

This chain uses TRBV3-1 with TRBJ1-1, with 11 bases aligning to TRBD1. The CDR3 extends over 17 amino acids. V lost 4 bases, J lost 5 bases, and 12 bases stayed unmatched. The germline V gene has CDR1 LGHDT and CDR2 YNNKEL (reference sequence). The CDR3 nucleotides are TGTGCCAGCAGCCCAGCCTGTCTAGGGACAGGGGGAACTGAAGCTTTCTTT. Translating it yields CASSPACLGTGGTEAFF.

The chain recombines TRBV28 with TRBJ2-7; 9 positions match TRBD1. The germline gives CDR1 MDHEN, CDR2 SYDVKM. The CDR3 runs to 15 residues. Trimming removed 6 bases from V and 2 bases from J; junction bases left unmatched: 8. CDR3 residues: CASSRGQGWAYEQYF. In nucleotides, the CDR3 is TGTGCCAGCAGCCGGGGACAGGGTTGGGCCTACGAGCAGTACTTC.

Ten or more counts support this clonotype. The rearrangement joins TRBV7-8 to TRBJ2-6; D not resolved. This CDR3 spans 18 amino acids. Trimming removed 2 bases from V and 0 bases from J, with 14 bases in between. In germline, CDR1 is SGHVS, CDR2 FQNEAQ. CDR3 DNA sequence: TGTGCCAGCAGCTTACTTTATACCATTGTCTCTGGGGCCAACGTCCTGACTTTC. The encoded protein is CASSLLYTIVSGANVLTF.

This clonotype was recorded many times. The V call is TRBV9, the J call TRBJ2-7; the match to TRBD2 covers 7 bases. V gave up 4 bases and J gave up 4 bases; unmatched junction bases: 8. From germline, CDR1 is SGDLS and CDR2 YYNGEE. The CDR3 contains 14 residues. The CDR3 spells CASSIGSGAYEQYF. In DNA form, the CDR3 reads TGTGCCAGCAGCATTGGGAGCGGGGCTTACGAGCAGTACTTC.

This clonotype showed up just a few times. The rearrangement links TRBV20-1 to TRBJ2-7; the D gene is possibly TRBD1 (6 bases). The CDR3 contains 13 residues. CDR1 and CDR2 from the germline V gene are DFQATT and SNEGSKA (reference sequence). V was trimmed by 3 bases and J by 2 bases, leaving 11 bases between them. The DNA for the CDR3 is TGCAGTGCTAGCGAAGACAGGACCTACGAGCAGTACTTC. Translated, it gives CSASEDRTYEQYF.

This clonotype was counted ten times or more. The V call is TRBV12-3 or TRBV12-4, the J call TRBJ2-3, with TRBD1 matching over 7 bases. The CDR3 sequence is 16 residues long. The V and J ends lost 5 bases and 1 base, in that order; junction bases with no gene match: 9. The chain's CDR3 is CASSQTGASGTDTQYF. The CDR3 nucleotides are TGTGCCAGCAGTCAAACAGGGGCATCCGGCACAGATACGCAGTATTTT.

The rearrangement joins TRBV25-1 to TRBJ1-5; 11 nucleotides agree with TRBD1. With V trimmed by 6 bases and J by 14 bases, 9 bases remained unmatched. The germline gives CDR1 MGHDK, CDR2 SYGVNS. The CDR3 consists of 13 residues. In nucleotides, the CDR3 is TGTGCCAGCAGCCGGACAGGGGGCCTCAATGAGCATTTT. Its protein is CASSRTGGLNEHF. Full variable domain (rest looked up from reference TRBV25-1 and TRBJ1-5): EADIYQTPRYLVIGTGKKITLECSQTMGHDKMYWYQQDPGMELHLIHYSYGVNSTEKGDLSSESTVSRIRTEHFPLTLESARPSHTSQYLCASSRTGGLNEHFGDGTRLSIL.

The CDR3: CSVRQGLNTEAFF. Written as DNA, the CDR3 is TGCAGCGTTCGTCAAGGTTTGAACACTGAAGCTTTCTTT. The V gene is TRBV29-1, the J gene TRBJ1-1; D unresolved. V lost 5 bases and J 0 bases, leaving 10 bases between the germline ends. Germline values: CDR1 SQVTM, CDR2 ANQGSEA. The CDR3 length is 13 residues.

This clonotype was observed at least ten times. The gene calls are TRBV3-1 and TRBJ2-7, with TRBD1 matching over 8 bases. Germline lookup yields CDR1 LGHDT and CDR2 YNNKEL (reference sequence). J gave up 5 bases and V 0 bases, and 6 bases lay outside the gene matches. The CDR3 runs to 15 residues. DNA of the CDR3: TGTGCCAGCAGCCAAGAAGCGACAGGGGCCCACGAGCAGTACTTC. This gives the protein CASSQEATGAHEQYF.

The chain has TRBV20-1 and TRBJ2-5, with TRBD1 identical over 8 bases. The CDR3 is made up of 14 amino acids. Germline values: CDR1 DFQATT, CDR2 SNEGSKA (reference sequence). V lost 6 bases to trimming and J lost 5 bases; unmatched junction nucleotides: 11. The CDR3 DNA reads as TGCAGTGCGCGGGACAGGCAGACCGGGGAGACCCAGTACTTC. Residues: CSARDRQTGETQYF.

The chain has TRBV7-3 and TRBJ1-1, with TRBD1 matching 9 bases. The CDR3 sequence is 15 residues long. With V trimmed by 5 bases and J by 10 bases, 14 bases remained unmatched. Germline assignment: CDR1 SGHTA and CDR2 FQGTGA. The CDR3 DNA is TGTGCCAGCAGCCTAATCCCGGGACAGGGAGCTGGAGCTTTCTTT. This encodes CASSLIPGQGAGAFF.

V usage is TRBV5-1 and J usage is TRBJ2-7; the D gene is possibly TRBD1 (6 bases). Trimming removed 4 bases from V and 6 bases from J, with 20 bases in between. The CDR3 spans 15 residues. Germline CDR1 is SGHRS and CDR2 is YFSETQ. In DNA form, the CDR3 reads TGCGCCAGCAGCCCGACCTCCACGGGACAAGGCGAGCAGTACTTC. It codes for CASSPTSTGQGEQYF.